The present T cell receptor beta chain was sequenced within a study of cytomegalovirus exposure and HLA in healthy donors. There are 14 residues in the CDR3. CDR1 and CDR2 from the germline V gene are SGHRS and YFSETQ. The V end lost 4 bases, the J end lost 5 bases, and 15 bases lay between the germline ends. The PCR employed 60 Vbeta primers together with 13 Jbeta primers. The table came from immunoSEQ multiplex PCR; TCRdb's copy has only in-frame clones and leaves some out. Among 100,000 to 150,000 clones, 60% to 85% were seen once, and the ten largest hold less than 3.5%. This TCR derives from a middle-aged woman in good health and CMV-seropositive. V is TRBV5-1 and J is TRBJ1-1; weak D call: TRBD1 (6 bases). The specimen sequenced was PBMCs. The CDR3: CASSPSTGLTEAFF. In DNA form, the CDR3 reads TGCGCCAGCAGCCCGTCCACAGGGTTAACTGAAGCTTTCTTT.